Each of the 27 T cell receptor beta chains below was sequenced from the same sample in a study of T cell responses to AZD1222 COVID-19 vaccine. The table came from immunoSEQ multiplex PCR; TCRdb's copy has only in-frame clones and leaves some out. This sample has roughly 110,000 clones, with nearly 90% found just once. This material consisted of peripheral blood, taken 28 days after the second AZD1222 dose. All receptors derive from an adult who received the AZD1222 COVID-19 vaccine.

This clone was seen a few times. The rearrangement links TRBV4-2 to TRBJ1-1; D is possibly TRBD1 (5 bases). Trimming stripped 2 bases from V and 5 bases from J, with 18 bases between. CDR3 length: 16 residues. Germline V gene data show CDR1 as LGHNA and CDR2 as YNFKEQ. CDR3 sequence reads: CASSQPGGTRGTEAFF. CDR3 DNA sequence: TGTGCCAGCAGCCAACCAGGAGGGACCCGCGGGACTGAAGCTTTCTTT.

The genes are TRBV19 and TRBJ2-3, with 7 bases lining up with TRBD2. V dropped 5 bases and J dropped 2; count of bases not matched to a gene: 10. Germline V gives CDR1 LNHDA, CDR2 SQIVND (reference sequence). The CDR3 is 16 residues long. CDR3 protein: CASSRLPRGDTDTQYF. The DNA of the CDR3 is TGTGCCAGTAGTCGATTGCCTCGGGGGGACACAGATACGCAGTATTTT.

CDR3 bases: TGTGCCAGCAGCTTAGGCCCCTACGCGGGGGCGAGGACTGAAGCTTTCTTT. This sequence encodes CASSLGPYAGARTEAFF. V gene TRBV7-6 combines with J gene TRBJ1-1; D is possibly TRBD1 (6 bases). Trimming removed 1 base from V and 5 bases from J, with 20 bases in between. Germline lookup yields CDR1 SGHVS and CDR2 FNYEAQ. The CDR3 is 17 amino acids.

The chain links TRBV7-2 to TRBJ2-5; a weak D match, TRBD1 (6 bases). The germline gives CDR1 SGHTA, CDR2 FQGNSA. V lost 5 bases to trimming and J lost 3 bases, with 16 bases between them. The CDR3 length is 15 residues. For the CDR3, the DNA is TGTGCCAGCAGCAAAGGGGGTGCGTGGGAAGAGACCCAGTACTTC. Protein product: CASSKGGAWEETQYF.

The chain uses TRBV30 and TRBJ2-7; possible D gene TRBD2, 5 bases. The CDR3 totals 12 residues. Germline-derived CDR1 and CDR2 are GTSNPN and SVGIG (reference sequence). Trimming took 1 base from V and 2 from J, leaving 6 bases between them. The CDR3 sequence: CAWSGGAYEQYF. The CDR3 DNA sequence: TGTGCCTGGAGTGGGGGAGCCTACGAGCAGTACTTC.

DNA of the CDR3: TGCGCCAGCAGCCAAGATTTAGGGGAAAAACTGTTTTTT. Translated: CASSQDLGEKLFF. This sequence joins TRBV4-3 and TRBJ1-4, with D unclear. This CDR3 contains 13 residues. Germline V lookup: CDR1 LGHNA, CDR2 YSLEER. Trimming cost V 0 bases and J 8 bases, with 7 bases left between them.

V gene TRBV2 combines with J gene TRBJ2-7, with TRBD2 matching over 11 bases. V lost 6 bases and J lost 2; bases outside the gene matches: 3. The germline V gene has CDR1 SNHLY and CDR2 FYNNEI. This CDR3 is 14 amino acids long. This chain's CDR3 is CASRGTSGAYEQYF. The CDR3 DNA reads as TGTGCCAGCAGGGGGACTAGCGGAGCCTACGAGCAGTACTTC.

In this sample, this clone turned up once. The CDR3: CASSYPSASTDTQYF. CDR3 nucleotides: TGTGCCAGCAGCTACCCTTCCGCCTCCACAGATACGCAGTATTTT. The J gene is TRBJ2-3, the V gene TRBV5-4; D is undetermined. Germline CDR1 reads SGHNT; CDR2 reads YYREEE (reference sequence). This CDR3 has 15 residues. Trimming pared 3 bases from V and 2 bases from J, leaving 13 bases between.

V gene TRBV6-5 combines with J gene TRBJ1-1; D is possibly TRBD1 (5 bases). The CDR3 contains 12 residues. V was shortened by 11 bases and J by 1 base, with 11 bases between the two germline ends. Germline assignment: CDR1 MNHEY and CDR2 SVGAGI. CDR3 protein: CAVGQTNTEAFF. In DNA, the CDR3 is TGTGCCGTTGGACAAACGAACACTGAAGCTTTCTTT.

This sequence joins TRBV25-1 and TRBJ2-7; no clear D gene. The CDR3 sequence is 12 residues long. Per the germline V gene, CDR1 is MGHDK and CDR2 is SYGVNS. The germline V and J ends were trimmed by 4 bases and 3 bases, with 7 bases remaining between them. This CDR3 is CASSVDGYEQYF. CDR3 sequence (DNA): TGTGCCAGCAGTGTCGATGGCTACGAGCAGTACTTC.

The chain joins TRBV7-9 to TRBJ1-3; 8 nucleotides agree with TRBD1. Germline CDR1 is SEHNR and CDR2 is FQNEAQ (reference sequence). J lost 4 bases, V lost 3 bases, and 8 bases had no gene match. This CDR3 contains 16 residues. The CDR3 nucleotides are TGTGCCAGCAGCTTCCGGACAGGGCTGATAGGAAACACCATATATTTT. Its protein is CASSFRTGLIGNTIYF.

This chain links TRBV11-2 with TRBJ2-7, with no clear D. Trimming took off 7 bases at V and 6 bases at J, with 16 bases between the two ends. Germline values: CDR1 SGHAT, CDR2 FQNNGV. This CDR3 is 13 amino acids long. The DNA for the CDR3 is TGTGCCAGCACACTGCCACGAGATGTCGAGCAGTACTTC. The encoded protein is CASTLPRDVEQYF.

The chain recombines TRBV4-1 with TRBJ1-1; tentative D call: TRBD1 (5 bases). The germline V and J ends were trimmed by 0 bases and 4 bases, with 12 bases remaining between them. CDR3 length: 15 residues. Germline V lookup: CDR1 MGHRA, CDR2 YSYEKL. CDR3 nucleotide sequence: TGCGCCAGCAGCCAAGAGGGGGATGTCGGCACTGAAGCTTTCTTT. This sequence encodes CASSQEGDVGTEAFF.

This rearrangement joins TRBV6-5 to TRBJ1-5; D is undetermined. Germline V lookup: CDR1 MNHEY, CDR2 SVGAGI. The CDR3 length is 14 residues. V was shortened by 2 bases and J by 3 bases, with 8 bases between the two germline ends. The CDR3 nucleotides are TGTGCCAGCAGTTACGGGCAAGTCAATCAGCCCCAGCATTTT. It yields the protein CASSYGQVNQPQHF.

The V and J genes are TRBV18 and TRBJ2-7, with 9 positions matching TRBD1. Germline CDR1 is KGHSH and CDR2 is LQKENI. The CDR3 runs 14 residues. Unmatched junction bases numbered 3, after V lost 3 bases and J lost 3 bases. The CDR3 DNA sequence: TGTGCCAGCTCACCGACGGGACAGGGCTACGAGCAGTACTTC. Translated: CASSPTGQGYEQYF.

The genes are TRBV7-2 and TRBJ2-5, with D hard to call. V lost 1 base and J lost 5, with 5 bases in between. The CDR3 has 12 residues. From germline, CDR1 is SGHTA and CDR2 FQGNSA. The CDR3 region has the DNA TGTGCCAGCAGCTTAGTCGGGGAGACCCAGTACTTC. This codes for CASSLVGETQYF. The full variable domain, with the rest looked up from reference TRBV7-2 and TRBJ2-5, is GAGVSQSPSNKVTEKGKDVELRCDPISGHTALYWYRQSLGQGLEFLIYFQGNSAPDKSGLPSDRFSAERTGGSVSTLTIQRTQQEDSAVYLCASSLVGETQYFGPGTRLLVL.

The chain combines TRBV5-1 with TRBJ1-1; 7 positions agree with TRBD1. The CDR3 totals 14 residues. V shed 4 bases and J 1 base; nucleotides not matched to a gene: 4. Per the germline V gene, CDR1 is SGHRS and CDR2 is YFSETQ. The CDR3 nucleotides are TGCGCCAGCAGCGAACGGACAGGGAACACTGAAGCTTTCTTT. It encodes CASSERTGNTEAFF.

The rearrangement uses TRBV3-1 (or the pseudogene TRBV3-2) and TRBJ1-2, with D uncertain. This CDR3 is built from 12 residues. Germline CDR1 LGHDT, CDR2 YNNKEL (reference sequence). Trimming shortened V by 1 base and J by 7 bases, and 7 bases separated the two germline ends. CDR3 residues: CASSQVGRGYTF. For the CDR3, the DNA is TGTGCCAGCAGCCAAGTAGGCCGTGGCTACACCTTC.

The chain couples TRBV3-1 (or the pseudogene TRBV3-2) to TRBJ2-1, with D possibly being TRBD1 (5 bases). Germline V gene lookup returns CDR1 LGHDT and CDR2 YNNKEL (reference sequence). The CDR3 loop spans 15 amino acids. The germline V and J ends were trimmed by 5 bases and 0 bases, with 11 bases remaining between them. The CDR3 is CASSNTGSSYNEQFF. The CDR3 coding sequence is TGTGCCAGCAGCAATACAGGAAGCTCCTACAATGAGCAGTTCTTC.

This rearrangement joins TRBV18 to TRBJ1-1; no reliable D call. This CDR3 is built from 12 residues. V was shortened by 3 bases and J by 7 bases, with 9 bases between the two germline ends. Germline-derived CDR1 and CDR2 are KGHSH and LQKENI. The CDR3 loop is CASSPQADEAFF. The CDR3 DNA follows: TGTGCCAGCTCACCGCAGGCAGATGAAGCTTTCTTT.

The chain couples TRBV6-1 to TRBJ1-2; D not resolved. The V and J ends lost 2 bases and 4 bases respectively, with 5 bases between them. This CDR3 comprises 12 residues. Germline CDR1 is MNHNS and CDR2 is SASEGT. CDR3 in amino acids: CASSEQRYGYTF. The CDR3 DNA is TGTGCCAGCAGTGAACAGCGCTATGGCTACACCTTC.

This sequence joins TRBV6-2 or TRBV6-3 and TRBJ2-3, with TRBD2 matching 8 bases. The CDR3 runs 16 residues. V trimming: 5 bases; J trimming: 2 bases; junction bases outside the gene matches: 9. The V gene's germline CDR1 is MNHEY and CDR2 SVGEGT. CDR3 bases: TGTGCCAGCAGTCGGAAGCGGGGGCTTAACACAGATACGCAGTATTTT. Protein: CASSRKRGLNTDTQYF.

This sequence joins TRBV7-2 and TRBJ1-1, with unresolved D. CDR3 length: 14 amino acids. The germline gives CDR1 SGHTA, CDR2 FQGNSA. V shed 2 bases and J shed 2 bases, with 9 bases lying between them. CDR3 nucleotide sequence: TGTGCCAGCAGCTTACAATCCAGCAACACTGAAGCTTTCTTT. It yields the protein CASSLQSSNTEAFF.

The rearrangement links TRBV10-3 to TRBJ2-7, with 9 bases matching TRBD1. Germline assignment: CDR1 ENHRY and CDR2 SYGVKD. CDR3 size: 12 residues. After removal of 6 bases from V and 6 bases from J, the junction contained 3 bases not matched to a gene. CDR3 nucleotide sequence: TGTGCCATCAGCGAGACAGGGGGCGAGCAGTACTTC. Translation gives CAISETGGEQYF.

The chain joins TRBV4-1 to TRBJ2-5, with 12 nucleotides matching TRBD2. V dropped 0 bases and J dropped 3; count of bases not matched to a gene: 8. Germline V lookup: CDR1 MGHRA, CDR2 YSYEKL. The CDR3 spans 18 residues. CDR3 DNA: TGCGCCAGCAGCCAAGAAACCCTAGCGGGGGGGATAAAAGAGACCCAGTACTTC. It codes for CASSQETLAGGIKETQYF.

This sequence joins TRBV6-1 and TRBJ1-5, with 10 bases identical to TRBD1. The CDR3 contains 16 residues. Germline CDR1 reads MNHNS; CDR2 reads SASEGT. V lost 2 bases and J lost 3; bases outside the gene matches: 4. The CDR3 nucleotides are TGTGCCAGCAGTGAAAGGACAGGGGGGTACAATCAGCCCCAGCATTTT. Its translation is CASSERTGGYNQPQHF.

This clone has just one count. This chain uses TRBV7-9 with TRBJ1-4, with D unresolved. Germline V gene lookup returns CDR1 SEHNR and CDR2 FQNEAQ (reference sequence). The CDR3 has 17 amino acids. V lost 2 bases and J lost 8, with 21 bases in between. The CDR3 bases are TGTGCCAGCAGCTTATTCTCCGCTGTCCAGACGATCGAAAAACTGTTTTTT. Protein: CASSLFSAVQTIEKLFF.